This T cell receptor (beta chain) was found in a study of tumor and adjacent non-tumor tissue in lung cancer. Study as a whole: About 4.17 million productive TCRbeta reads were obtained per sample on average.

RNA was extracted from bulk tissue without any cell sorting. Distant lung tissue was collected more than 3 cm away from the tumor edge. Points on this clonotype: This clone may be a read error of a much larger clone one base away.

Three rounds of nested PCR, following a modified ARM-PCR protocol, produced the TCRbeta library. MiXCR was run by TCRdb on the multiplex PCR reads, yielding one entry per CDR3 protein. The sample consists of some 80,000 distinct CDR3 sequences, around 80% of them appearing once. Input material: distant non-tumor lung tissue. The receptor was derived from a man aged 65 to 85 with non-small cell lung cancer.

In DNA form, the CDR3 reads TGTGCCATCCAATCTGGCCCACCAGATACGCAGTATTTT. Translation: CAIQSGPPDTQYF. The chain links TRBV24-1 to TRBJ2-3; D remains ambiguous. The CDR3 extends over 13 amino acids. Germline values: CDR1 KGHDR, CDR2 SFDVKD. Trimming took off 11 bases at V and 4 bases at J, with 15 bases between the two ends.